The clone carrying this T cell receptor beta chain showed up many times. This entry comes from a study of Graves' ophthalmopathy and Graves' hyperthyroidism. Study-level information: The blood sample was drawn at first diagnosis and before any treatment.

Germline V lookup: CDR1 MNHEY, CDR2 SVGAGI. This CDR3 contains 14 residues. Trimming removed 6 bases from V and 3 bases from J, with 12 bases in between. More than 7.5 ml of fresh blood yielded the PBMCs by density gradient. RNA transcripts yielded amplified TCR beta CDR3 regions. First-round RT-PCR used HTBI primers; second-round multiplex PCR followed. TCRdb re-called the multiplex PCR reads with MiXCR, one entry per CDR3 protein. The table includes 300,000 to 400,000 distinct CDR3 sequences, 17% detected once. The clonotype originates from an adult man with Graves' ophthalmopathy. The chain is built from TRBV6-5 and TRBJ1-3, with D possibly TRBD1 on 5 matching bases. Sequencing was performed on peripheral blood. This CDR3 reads CASSNGGIGNTIYF. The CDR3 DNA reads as TGTGCCAGCAGCAATGGGGGGATTGGAAACACCATATATTTT.